This TCR beta chain was retrieved from a study of OX40 agonist ivuxolimab in advanced cancers. As for the study in general: The group had a mean age of around 60 years, ranged from roughly 23 to 79, and was around 82% male.

Points from the study as a whole: The 0.1-3.0 mg/kg partial responders had among the lowest clonal expansion.

Only in-frame clones appear in the TCRdb table, and some are missing; sequencing was by immunoSEQ multiplex PCR. The sample shows about 37,000 clones, roughly 90% of them seen only once. Comments on this clone: The antigen remains unidentified.

The germline gives CDR1 PRHDT, CDR2 FYEKMQ (reference sequence). There are 15 residues in the CDR3. V was clipped by 5 bases and J by 5 bases, with 18 bases between them. The receptor comes from an adult with an advanced solid tumor such as melanoma, head and neck, liver or kidney cancer. The starting material was CD4+ or CD8+ T cells sorted from blood, obtained in a trial of the OX40 agonist ivuxolimab. This chain connects TRBV13 to TRBJ2-5; possibly TRBD2 for D (6 bases). The DNA of the CDR3 is TGTGCCAGCAGCGAACGCGGGGCAGGGAGGGAGACCCAGTACTTC. Its translation: CASSERGAGRETQYF.